This T cell receptor (beta chain) was found in a study of blood T cell repertoires in COVID-19. In the study overall: Specimens from acute and convalescent COVID-19 originated in the United States, Italy and Spain. T cells, B-cell-depleted T cells, or PBMCs supplied cDNA or gDNA.

CDR3 size: 14 residues. Germline V gene lookup returns CDR1 MGHDK and CDR2 SYGVNS. V was clipped by 4 bases and J by 8 bases; unmatched bases: 7. Sequenced by immunoSEQ multiplex PCR; TCRdb stores in-frame clones only, minus some. The data show around 70,000 clones, with about four fifths seen just once and approximately 18% held by the top ten. The J gene is TRBJ2-1, the V gene TRBV25-1, with 8 positions matching TRBD1. Sequencing was done on a sample of peripheral blood. The sequence derives from a man in his 70s who had recovered from COVID-19. CDR3 sequence reads: CASSGRGHVDEQFF. DNA of the CDR3: TGTGCCAGCAGTGGCAGGGGGCATGTCGATGAGCAGTTCTTC.